This TCR beta chain is from a study of T cells in Graves' hyperthyroidism and ophthalmopathy. The study, taken as a whole, reports: In the analysis, a 13 V-J model separated ophthalmopathy from stable hyperthyroidism. Most thyroid clonotypes expanded above 0.001 appeared in blood too.

Researchers amplified the TCR beta CDR3 regions from RNA transcripts. In the first-round RT-PCR of the TCR CDR3, the HTBI primer set was used. MiXCR was run by TCRdb on the multiplex PCR reads, yielding one entry per CDR3 protein. Of about 480,000 distinct CDR3 sequences detected, about 22% appear once; the ten largest clones hold around 54%. Exclusion of patients followed from uncontrolled infection, other autoimmune disease, pregnancy or lactation. The PBMCs were sourced from fresh peripheral blood (less than 11 ml). Many counts were recorded for this clonotype. Its cognate antigen is unknown. This CDR3 is built from 14 residues. V was shortened by 3 bases and J by 1 base, with 9 bases between the two germline ends.

The chain carries TRBV12-3 or TRBV12-4 and TRBJ1-1, with no clear D. The clonotype comes from a woman aged 70-85 years with Graves' ophthalmopathy. Input material: blood. The CDR3 bases are TGTGCCAGCAGTTTCAACTCCCCGAACACTGAAGCTTTCTTT. Translation gives CASSFNSPNTEAFF.